The present T cell receptor beta chain was sequenced within a study of blood T cell repertoires in COVID-19. Background on the study: The United States, Italy and Spain supplied acute and convalescent COVID-19 samples. PBMCs, B-cell-depleted T cells, or T cells were the source of the cDNA or gDNA that made up the material.

Original handling: Reference gene primer amplification gave nucleated cell count estimates. Clones were read by immunoSEQ multiplex PCR, and TCRdb kept only the in-frame ones, dropping some. D and trimming were read from the DNA, whereas the V and J calls and clone size are those reported in that table. The profile shows 110,000 to 150,000 clones, around nine tenths of them singletons. V lost 0 bases and J lost 5, with 15 bases in between. The germline V gene encodes CDR1 LGHNA and CDR2 YSLEER. The CDR3 has 16 residues. The sequenced material came from peripheral blood. This rearrangement joins TRBV4-3 to TRBJ2-3; no definite D call. The TCR sequence derives from a middle-aged woman with acute or convalescent COVID-19. CDR3 nucleotide sequence: TGCGCCAGCAGCCAAGAACCATTAGCCTTGCAAGATACGCAGTATTTT. It is translated as CASSQEPLALQDTQYF.